These 32 T cell receptor beta chains share one sample of origin, sequenced in a study of cytomegalovirus exposure and HLA in healthy donors. PCR primers comprised 60 Vbeta and 13 Jbeta primers. The repertoire was sequenced with immunoSEQ multiplex PCR; TCRdb's copy has only in-frame clones and lacks some. The sample comprises approximately 190,000 clones, around 78% of which are singletons, and 13% to 15% rests with the top ten. Specimen: PBMCs. These receptors were obtained from a woman in her 30s in good health and CMV-seropositive.

J is TRBJ2-5 and V is TRBV5-1; 9 bases are shared with TRBD1. The CDR3 has 18 amino acids. The V segment lost 4 bases and the J segment 5 bases; nucleotides outside the gene matches: 18. From germline, CDR1 is SGHRS and CDR2 YFSETQ. CDR3 region: CASSPAPGQGYSRETQYF. The DNA of the CDR3 is TGCGCCAGCAGCCCGGCACCGGGACAGGGATATTCCAGGGAGACCCAGTACTTC.

The sample holds a few counts of this clone. The V and J genes are TRBV28 and TRBJ2-2; a weak D match, TRBD2 (5 bases). This CDR3 is 17 amino acids long. Germline CDR1 reads MDHEN; CDR2 reads SYDVKM. Deletions cut 1 base from V and 3 bases from J, with 15 bases between. The CDR3 is CASSLYGETRDTGELFF. The CDR3 DNA reads TGTGCCAGCAGTTTATACGGGGAAACTAGGGACACCGGGGAGCTGTTTTTT.

The chain combines TRBV11-2 with TRBJ2-2; D is ambiguous. With 7 bases removed from V and 7 bases from J, the gap between germline ends came to 19 bases. The CDR3 covers 15 residues. Looked up from germline, CDR1 is SGHAT and CDR2 is FQNNGV. The CDR3 is CASTPLRPSDGELFF. The DNA for the CDR3 is TGTGCCAGCACCCCGTTGAGGCCTTCGGACGGGGAGCTGTTTTTT.

This clone was detected a few times. The rearrangement links TRBV4-2 to TRBJ2-7; 11 bases are shared with TRBD2. J gave up 5 bases and V 0 bases, and 12 bases lay outside the gene matches. This CDR3 is built from 18 residues. Germline V lookup: CDR1 LGHNA, CDR2 YNFKEQ. For the CDR3, the DNA is TGTGCCAGCAGCCAAGATTCAAGAGGACTAGCGGGCAAGGACGAGCAGTACTTC. It yields the protein CASSQDSRGLAGKDEQYF.

CDR3 region: CASSIISTGNYGYTF. In DNA form, the CDR3 reads TGTGCCAGCAGCATTATATCGACGGGAAACTATGGCTACACCTTC. The chain links TRBV5-6 to TRBJ1-2; D is undetermined. The CDR3 is 15 amino acids. Trimming stripped 4 bases from V and 2 bases from J, with 15 bases between. The germline CDR1 and CDR2 sequences are SGHDT and YYEEEE.

J is TRBJ1-1 and V is TRBV7-9; no reliable D call. Germline V gene sequence: CDR1 SEHNR, CDR2 FQNEAQ (reference sequence). The V end was cut by 5 bases, the J end by 0 bases, with 7 bases between. The CDR3 runs 13 residues. The CDR3 reads CASSLTLNTEAFF. CDR3 in DNA: TGTGCCAGCAGCCTAACGCTGAACACTGAAGCTTTCTTT.

The rearrangement uses TRBV5-1 and TRBJ2-7; 7 nucleotides line up with TRBD1. With V trimmed by 4 bases and J by 5 bases, 6 bases remained unmatched. Germline V CDR1 and CDR2: SGHRS, YFSETQ. The CDR3 sequence is 13 residues long. In DNA form, the CDR3 reads TGCGCCAGCAGCCTAACAGGGGTACACGAGCAGTACTTC. Its protein is CASSLTGVHEQYF.

The chain links TRBV7-8 to TRBJ1-2, with unresolved D. The germline V gene encodes CDR1 SGHVS and CDR2 FQNEAQ. V lost 1 base and J lost 3, with 6 bases in between. This CDR3 contains 13 residues. The CDR3 spells CASSLGSDYGYTF. In DNA form, the CDR3 reads TGTGCCAGCAGCTTAGGGTCAGACTATGGCTACACCTTC.

This clone has a handful of counts. The chain employs TRBV5-1 and TRBJ2-7, with 7 nucleotides matching TRBD1. Per germline, CDR1 SGHRS and CDR2 YFSETQ. The CDR3 extends over 15 amino acids. Germline trimming cut 5 bases from V and 0 bases from J; bases unmatched to any gene: 8. CDR3 sequence: CASRPGTADSYEQYF. In nucleotides, the CDR3 is TGCGCCAGCAGACCCGGGACAGCAGACTCCTACGAGCAGTACTTC.

The gene calls are TRBV4-2 and TRBJ1-1; D remains ambiguous. V was trimmed by 0 bases and J by 1 base, leaving 9 bases between them. This CDR3 comprises 15 residues. Germline lookup yields CDR1 LGHNA and CDR2 YNFKEQ. The DNA of the CDR3 is TGTGCCAGCAGCCAAGAGCTGGGGAGGAACACTGAAGCTTTCTTT. Its translation: CASSQELGRNTEAFF.

J is TRBJ2-1 and V is TRBV5-1, with D maybe TRBD1 (5 bases). The V end was cut by 4 bases, the J end by 10 bases, with 15 bases between. This CDR3 region has 13 residues. Germline CDR1 and CDR2: SGHRS and YFSETQ. The CDR3 is CASSPHDSGEQFF. The DNA for the CDR3 is TGCGCCAGCAGCCCGCACGATTCAGGGGAGCAGTTCTTC.

The chain employs TRBV7-2 and TRBJ2-7; TRBD2 aligns across 8 bases. CDR1 and CDR2 (germline): SGHTA, FQGNSA. V lost 4 bases to trimming and J lost 3 bases; unmatched junction nucleotides: 8. This CDR3 comprises 15 residues. The CDR3 loop reads CASSYRGAGGYEQYF. As DNA, the CDR3 is TGTGCCAGCAGCTATCGAGGGGCGGGAGGCTACGAGCAGTACTTC.

This clone turned up a few times. J is TRBJ2-2 and V is TRBV5-1; D may be TRBD1 (6 bases). V dropped 6 bases and J dropped 2 bases, with 11 bases sitting between them. There are 14 residues in the CDR3. The germline V gene encodes CDR1 SGHRS and CDR2 YFSETQ. The CDR3 is CASTRGTNTGELFF. The CDR3, as DNA: TGCGCCAGCACCCGAGGGACAAACACCGGGGAGCTGTTTTTT.

The chain recombines TRBV19 with TRBJ1-5; unclear D gene. CDR3 length equals 15 residues. CDR1 and CDR2 (germline): LNHDA, SQIVND (reference sequence). V lost 1 base and J 0 bases, leaving 7 bases between the germline ends. DNA for the CDR3: TGTGCCAGTAGTATAGGACTATTTAGCAATCAGCCCCAGCATTTT. Its protein product is CASSIGLFSNQPQHF.

The chain combines TRBV11-2 with TRBJ2-7; tentative D call: TRBD2 (6 bases). The CDR3 runs 14 residues. The germline V gene has CDR1 SGHAT and CDR2 FQNNGV. The V end was cut by 1 base, the J end by 2 bases, with 9 bases between. As DNA, the CDR3 is TGTGCCAGCAGCTTAGCGCGGGGACCCTACGAGCAGTACTTC. Translation: CASSLARGPYEQYF. The entire variable domain, with the rest obtained from reference TRBV11-2 and TRBJ2-7, is as follows: EAGVAQSPRYKIIEKRQSVAFWCNPISGHATLYWYQQILGQGPKLLIQFQNNGVVDDSQLPKDRFSAERLKGVDSTLKIQPAKLEDSAVYLCASSLARGPYEQYFGPGTRLTVT.

The J gene is TRBJ1-1, the V gene TRBV4-1, with no clear D. Germline V gene sequence: CDR1 MGHRA, CDR2 YSYEKL. The CDR3 contains 18 residues. Trimming took off 0 bases at V and 0 bases at J, with 17 bases between the two ends. In nucleotides, the CDR3 is TGCGCCAGCAGCCAAGATCTTGGTCAGGACTACATGAACACTGAAGCTTTCTTT. Translation: CASSQDLGQDYMNTEAFF.

The CDR3 DNA reads TGTGCCAGCAGTTCTGCCGACCGCGGAAACTTCAATCAGCCCCAGCATTTT. This gives the protein CASSSADRGNFNQPQHF. The rearrangement joins TRBV28 to TRBJ1-5; D is ambiguous. The CDR3 is 17 residues long. The V gene lost 4 bases and the J gene lost 3 bases, with 19 bases spanning the gap. Germline CDR1 is MDHEN and CDR2 is SYDVKM.

V and J are TRBV6-4 and TRBJ2-1; possibly TRBD2 for D (6 bases). V was trimmed by 10 bases and J by 5 bases, leaving 15 bases between them. The CDR3 is 13 amino acids. The germline V gene encodes CDR1 MRHNA and CDR2 SNTAGT. The CDR3 region is CATSGTYNNEQFF. CDR3 coding DNA: TGTGCCACCTCGGGGACTTACAACAATGAGCAGTTCTTC.

The chain carries TRBV5-4 and TRBJ2-1; D ambiguous. The germline V gene encodes CDR1 SGHNT and CDR2 YYREEE (reference sequence). The V gene lost 0 bases and the J gene lost 3 bases, with 13 bases spanning the gap. The CDR3 totals 16 residues. The CDR3 DNA follows: TGTGCCAGCAGCTTGGGTAGCCCGTCCCTCTACAATGAGCAGTTCTTC. Translating it yields CASSLGSPSLYNEQFF.

V gene TRBV4-2 combines with J gene TRBJ2-7; D unclear. Germline CDR1 reads LGHNA; CDR2 reads YNFKEQ. The CDR3 spans 15 residues. V lost 0 bases and J lost 3, with 12 bases in between. The CDR3 region is CASSQDWASIYEQYF. The CDR3 nucleotides read TGTGCCAGCAGCCAAGATTGGGCCAGCATCTACGAGCAGTACTTC.

The chain combines TRBV27 with TRBJ2-7; 8 nucleotides line up with TRBD2. Germline V gene lookup returns CDR1 MNHEY and CDR2 SMNVEV (reference sequence). The CDR3 extends over 14 amino acids. Trimming at V came to 5 bases and at J to 7 bases, leaving 10 bases not matched to a gene. The CDR3 DNA reads as TGTGCCAGCAGTCTCTGGGCCGGGGGGGTTGAGCAGTACTTC. It codes for CASSLWAGGVEQYF.

CDR3 coding DNA: TGTGCCAGAAGCTTAGTGGGGATTCTAGCGGGAGAACCAGATACGCAGTATTTT. This translates into CARSLVGILAGEPDTQYF. The chain uses TRBV7-5 and TRBJ2-3; the tabulated D call, TRBD2, remains unverified against the DNA. TRBV7-5 counts as a pseudogene. This CDR3 region has 18 residues.

The chain joins TRBV29-1 to TRBJ1-1, with a tentative D call TRBD1 (5 bases). This CDR3 has 14 amino acids. The V gene lost 0 bases and the J gene lost 1 base, with 9 bases spanning the gap. Germline CDR1 and CDR2: SQVTM and ANQGSEA. The CDR3: CSVEENRWNTEAFF. CDR3 nucleotides: TGCAGCGTTGAAGAGAACAGGTGGAACACTGAAGCTTTCTTT.

The J gene is TRBJ2-5, the V gene TRBV1; the D call in the table, TRBD2, was not verified against the DNA. TRBV1 is flagged as a pseudogene. This CDR3 has 15 residues. The CDR3 nucleotides read TGCACCAGCAGCCAAGGGGGACTAGAGTTAAAGACCCAGTACTTC. Protein product: CTSSQGGLELKTQYF.

This clone was seen only once. The chain combines TRBV27 with TRBJ2-7; the match to TRBD1 covers 9 bases. The CDR3 spans 16 residues. V shed 2 bases, J shed 5 bases, and the junction held 10 bases outside the gene matches. Looked up from germline, CDR1 is MNHEY and CDR2 is SMNVEV (reference sequence). CDR3 in DNA: TGTGCCAGCAGTTTAAAATATCGGGACAGGGTTAACGAGCAGTACTTC. Protein product: CASSLKYRDRVNEQYF.

This clone appeared a single time. The chain uses TRBV7-9 and TRBJ2-7, with TRBD2 identical over 10 bases. This CDR3 region has 15 residues. The J segment lost 6 bases and the V segment lost 8 bases, leaving 13 bases of the junction unmatched. Germline assignment: CDR1 SEHNR and CDR2 FQNEAQ (reference sequence). The chain's CDR3 is CASASGPAGGSEQYF. CDR3 DNA sequence: TGTGCCAGCGCTAGTGGTCCAGCGGGAGGGAGCGAGCAGTACTTC.

V usage is TRBV4-1 and J usage is TRBJ1-1; TRBD1 matches at 7 bases. Per the germline V gene, CDR1 is MGHRA and CDR2 is YSYEKL. The V gene end was trimmed by 3 bases and the J gene end by 4 bases; junction bases not matched to a gene: 11. CDR3 length: 16 amino acids. The CDR3 here is CASSHRSRTGITEAFF. The DNA of the CDR3 is TGCGCCAGCAGCCACCGATCCAGGACAGGCATCACTGAAGCTTTCTTT.

The table lists this clone with a count of one. The genes are TRBV6-6 and TRBJ1-2; D may be TRBD1 (6 bases). This CDR3 spans 14 amino acids. Germline lookup yields CDR1 MNHNY and CDR2 SVGAGI (reference sequence). The ends were cut back, 4 bases at V and 6 bases at J, with 15 bases in the middle. The CDR3 DNA reads as TGTGCCAGCAGTTCAGGGGACACTTCAAATGGCTACACCTTC. It is translated as CASSSGDTSNGYTF.

The CDR3 sequence is CASSHRTGVRNEQFF. The CDR3 bases are TGTGCCAGCAGCCACCGGACGGGAGTCCGCAATGAGCAGTTCTTC. This rearrangement joins TRBV11-3 to TRBJ2-1; D possibly corresponds to TRBD2 (6 bases). Germline V gene data show CDR1 as SGHNT and CDR2 as YENEEA. This CDR3 contains 15 residues. The germline V and J ends were trimmed by 5 bases and 6 bases, with 17 bases remaining between them.

The count of this clone is one. The chain carries TRBV28 and TRBJ1-2, with 12 positions matching TRBD1. The CDR3 has 14 residues. V lost 2 bases to trimming and J lost 6 bases; unmatched junction nucleotides: 1. Germline assignment: CDR1 MDHEN and CDR2 SYDVKM. CDR3 region: CASSLGTGGDGYTF. In nucleotides, the CDR3 is TGTGCCAGCAGTTTAGGGACAGGGGGCGATGGCTACACCTTC.

The J gene is TRBJ1-4, the V gene TRBV28, with 8 positions matching TRBD1. The CDR3 consists of 15 residues. Trimming took 6 bases from V and 7 from J; bases not matched to a gene: 10. Per the germline V gene, CDR1 is MDHEN and CDR2 is SYDVKM. This CDR3 is CASRASGGKSEKLFF. The CDR3 DNA reads as TGTGCCAGCAGAGCTTCAGGGGGCAAGAGTGAAAAACTGTTTTTT.

This sequence joins TRBV2 and TRBJ1-4, with D hard to call. The V and J ends lost 2 bases and 3 bases respectively, with 10 bases between them. This CDR3 is built from 15 residues. CDR1 is SNHLY and CDR2 is FYNNEI in the germline V gene. The CDR3 sequence is CASSEQAGPNEKLFF. CDR3 bases: TGTGCCAGCAGTGAACAGGCAGGCCCTAATGAAAAACTGTTTTTT.